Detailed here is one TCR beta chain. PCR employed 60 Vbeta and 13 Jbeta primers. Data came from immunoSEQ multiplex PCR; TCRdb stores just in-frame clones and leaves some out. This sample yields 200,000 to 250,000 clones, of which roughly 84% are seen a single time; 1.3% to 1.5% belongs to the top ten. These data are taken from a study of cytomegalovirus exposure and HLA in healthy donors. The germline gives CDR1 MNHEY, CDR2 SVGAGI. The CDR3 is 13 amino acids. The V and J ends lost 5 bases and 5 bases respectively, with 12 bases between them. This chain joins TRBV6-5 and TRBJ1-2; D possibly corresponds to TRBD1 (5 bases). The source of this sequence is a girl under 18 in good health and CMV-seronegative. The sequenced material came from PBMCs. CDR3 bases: TGTGCCAGCAGTAGGGTCAGGGCGTATGGCTACACCTTC. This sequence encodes CASSRVRAYGYTF.